Shown below are 5 T cell receptor beta chains from a single sample sequenced in a study of spatial heterogeneity in lung cancer (dated by TCRdb to about 2019). Library creation used 5' RACE. Sequencing used a NextSeq 500. TCRdb applied fastp at Q25 and MiXCR to the public reads, then kept only in-frame beta chains. For every CDR3 protein sequence, its rows merge into one entry that carries the most common genes and DNA. The sample table lists approximately 3,100 distinct CDR3 sequences, about a sixth of them with a count of one. The ten largest clones take up about 22% of the sample. The label giving this sample's time point can be read as: sample taken at primary tumor resection. The specimen was normal lung tissue next to the tumor, collected at surgery. All receptors derive from a female donor with early-stage non-small cell lung cancer.

In its sample, this clonotype ranks as large (0.1 to 1%). The chain has TRBV20-1 and TRBJ2-3, with a tentative D call TRBD2 (6 bases). The CDR3 runs to 15 residues. CDR1 and CDR2 from the germline V gene are DFQATT and SNEGSKA (reference sequence). Between the trimmed V and J ends, which lost 0 bases and 2 bases, there was a span of 12 bases. The chain's CDR3 is CSARDRQDYTDTQYF. CDR3 sequence (DNA): TGCAGTGCTAGAGATCGGCAGGACTACACAGATACGCAGTATTTT.

This clonotype appeared a few times. CDR3 coding DNA: TGTGCCATCAGTGGGACAGGTCTTGACACTGAAGCTTTCTTT. The encoded protein is CAISGTGLDTEAFF. J is TRBJ1-1 and V is TRBV10-3, with TRBD1 matching over 7 bases. With 4 bases clipped from V and 3 bases from J, the junction kept 5 bases outside the gene matches. This CDR3 has 14 amino acids. Germline CDR1 ENHRY, CDR2 SYGVKD.

This clonotype is medium-sized within its sample. The chain carries TRBV6-2 or TRBV6-3 and TRBJ2-7; 13 positions agree with TRBD2. The germline gives CDR1 MNHEY, CDR2 SVGEGT. This CDR3 spans 14 amino acids. V trimming: 6 bases; J trimming: 9 bases; junction bases outside the gene matches: 8. CDR3 sequence reads: CASSPTSGRRPQYF. The CDR3 nucleotides are TGTGCCAGCAGCCCGACTAGCGGGAGGAGACCGCAGTACTTC.

Sample share makes this clonotype medium-sized. The rearrangement joins TRBV7-9 to TRBJ2-3; D is unresolved. The length of the CDR3 is 15 residues. Trimming removed 1 base from V and 0 bases from J, with 8 bases in between. Germline CDR1 and CDR2: SEHNR and FQNEAQ (reference sequence). DNA of the CDR3: TGTGCCAGCAGCTTAGGTCGGAAGAGCACAGATACGCAGTATTTT. Residues: CASSLGRKSTDTQYF. Full variable domain (outside the CDR3, taken from reference TRBV7-9 and TRBJ2-3): DTGVSQNPRHKITKRGQNVTFRCDPISEHNRLYWYRQTLGQGPEFLTYFQNEAQLEKSRLLSDRFSAERPKGSFSTLEIQRTEQGDSAMYLCASSLGRKSTDTQYFGPGTRLTVL.

This clonotype is labeled medium-sized (0.01 to 0.1%). The chain employs TRBV30 and TRBJ2-1; 9 bases agree with TRBD2. With V trimmed by 2 bases and J by 3 bases, 5 bases remained unmatched. The CDR3 is made up of 15 amino acids. CDR1 and CDR2 from the germline V gene are GTSNPN and SVGIG (reference sequence). The CDR3 sequence is CAWSYLAGDYNEQFF. The DNA of the CDR3 is TGTGCCTGGAGTTACTTAGCGGGAGACTACAATGAGCAGTTCTTC.